The sequence of this T cell receptor (beta chain) was determined in a study of OX40 agonist ivuxolimab in advanced cancers. Background for the entire study: Ivuxolimab, which targeted the costimulatory receptor OX40 (CD134), was an agonistic, fully human IgG2 monoclonal antibody. Intravenous ivuxolimab was administered to patients every 2 weeks at six dose levels: 0.01, 0.1, 0.3, 1.5, 3 and 10 mg/kg. Among the roughly 54 dose-escalation patients, some 20 had hepatocellular carcinoma, around 15 melanoma, 9 renal cell carcinoma and 9 head and neck cancer. A male proportion of around 80% and a mean age of approximately 60 years, ranging from about 20 to 79, were recorded for the dose-escalation cohort. Patients were allowed to have had prior anti-PD-1, anti-PD-L1 or anti-CTLA-4 therapy, and roughly 40% of the dose-escalation patients had previously received checkpoint inhibitors. Three dose-escalation patients achieved partial responses, one with hepatocellular carcinoma and two with cutaneous melanoma. Peripheral TCRbeta sequencing was intended to test whether TCR sequence diversity was altered and clonal T-cell expansion was caused by ivuxolimab. The monotherapy dose-escalation portion (N of about 50 patients) of the phase I ivuxolimab trial is reported in the paper.

For sequencing of the TCRbeta CDR3 region, genomic DNA was extracted from the sorted cells. The immunoSEQ Assay was used for sequencing of TCRbeta CDR3 regions. In its TCRdb copy, this immuneACCESS table keeps in-frame sequences only and misses some clones. Where compared with another copy, unresolved V genes explain less than half of these, and the others have no known cause. This sample holds approximately 23,000 clones; roughly 88% were observed only once. 8.5% to 10% of the sample is held by the ten biggest clonotypes. This clone has just one count. Its antigen specificity is not known. No much larger clone is present one base from it, and per-base qualities are unavailable. General conclusions and limits of the study: At doses of 0.1 to 3.0 mg/kg, clonal expansion of both CD4+ and CD8+ T cells in blood was seen between baseline and week 6. Low levels of normalized T-cell clonal expansion were also seen in some patients who did not respond. The antigen specificity of the peripheral T cells that underwent clonal expansion was not determined. Partial responders in the 0.1-3.0 mg/kg groups had among the lowest normalized peripheral clonal expansion, especially among CD8+ T cells. On average, CD8+ T cells showed more expanded clones than CD4+ T cells after ivuxolimab.

Patients with a history of autoimmune disease or receiving systemic immunosuppression were excluded from the trial. In every dose cohort, peripheral blood was drawn for TCR sequencing at baseline, cycle 4 day 1, and cycle 7 day 1. The samples were drawn from a first-in-human, open-label, multicenter phase I dose-escalation trial of ivuxolimab. Adults with locally advanced or metastatic head and neck squamous cell, hepatocellular, melanoma or renal cell carcinoma were enrolled in the trial. Before TCR sequencing, CD4+ T cells and CD8+ T cells from peripheral blood were sorted into separate populations. CDR1 and CDR2, looked up from the germline V gene (reference sequence), are SGHKS and YYEKEE. The germline ends are 16 bases apart after V is trimmed by 4 bases and J by 5 bases. Its CDR3 holds 14 amino acids, cysteine through phenylalanine. Of the read, only the CDR3 DNA is kept; its 42 bases are in frame from base 1.

Recombination linked TRBV5-5 to TRBJ2-7; the D gene cannot be resolved reliably. The TCR comes from an adult with an advanced solid tumor such as melanoma, head and neck, liver or kidney cancer. The input for sequencing was CD4+ or CD8+ T cells sorted from blood, taken in a trial of the OX40 agonist ivuxolimab. The DNA is as follows: TGTGCCAGCAGCCAAGATGCCGCCTCGAACGAGCAGTACTTC. It specifies CASSQDAASNEQYF.